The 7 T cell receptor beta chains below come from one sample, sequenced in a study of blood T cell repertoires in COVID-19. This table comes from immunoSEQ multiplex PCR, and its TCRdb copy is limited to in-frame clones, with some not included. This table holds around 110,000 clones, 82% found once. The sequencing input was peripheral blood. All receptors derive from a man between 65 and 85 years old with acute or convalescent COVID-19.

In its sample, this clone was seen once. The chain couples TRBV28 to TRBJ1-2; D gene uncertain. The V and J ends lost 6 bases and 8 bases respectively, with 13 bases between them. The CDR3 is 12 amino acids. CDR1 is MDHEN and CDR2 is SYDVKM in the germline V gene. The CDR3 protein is CASRGGRTGYTF. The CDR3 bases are TGTGCCAGCAGGGGTGGGAGGACGGGCTACACCTTC.

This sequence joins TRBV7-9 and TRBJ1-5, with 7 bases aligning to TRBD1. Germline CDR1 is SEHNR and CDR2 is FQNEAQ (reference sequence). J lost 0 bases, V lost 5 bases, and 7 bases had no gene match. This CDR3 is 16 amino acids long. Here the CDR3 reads CASSLGTAYSNQPQHF. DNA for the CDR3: TGTGCCAGCAGCCTAGGGACAGCTTATAGCAATCAGCCCCAGCATTTT.

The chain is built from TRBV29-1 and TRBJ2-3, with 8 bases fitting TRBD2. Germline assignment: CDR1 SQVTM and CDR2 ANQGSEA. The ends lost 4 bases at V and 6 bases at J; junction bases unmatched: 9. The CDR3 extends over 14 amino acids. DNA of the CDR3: TGCAGCGTTGGTATGCGGGGGGTTACCGATACGCAGTATTTT. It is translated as CSVGMRGVTDTQYF.

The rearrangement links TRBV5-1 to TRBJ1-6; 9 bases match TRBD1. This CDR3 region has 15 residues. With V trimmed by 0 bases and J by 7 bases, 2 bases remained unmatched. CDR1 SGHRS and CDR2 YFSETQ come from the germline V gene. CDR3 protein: CASSLAGQGNSPLHF. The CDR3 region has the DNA TGCGCCAGCAGCTTGGCGGGACAGGGAAATTCACCCCTCCACTTT.

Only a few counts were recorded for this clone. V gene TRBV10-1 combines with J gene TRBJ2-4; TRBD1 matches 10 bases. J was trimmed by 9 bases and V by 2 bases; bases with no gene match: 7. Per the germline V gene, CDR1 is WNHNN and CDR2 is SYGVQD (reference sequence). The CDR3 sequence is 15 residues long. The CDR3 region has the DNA TGCGCCAGCAGTGAGGGACAGGGGGTATCCGGCATTCAGTACTTC. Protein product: CASSEGQGVSGIQYF.

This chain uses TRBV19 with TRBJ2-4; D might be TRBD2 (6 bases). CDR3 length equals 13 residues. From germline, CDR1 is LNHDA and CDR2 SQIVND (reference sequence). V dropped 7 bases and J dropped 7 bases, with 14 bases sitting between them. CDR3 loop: CASTSLLANIQYF. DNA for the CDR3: TGTGCCAGTACCTCCCTTCTAGCGAACATTCAGTACTTC.

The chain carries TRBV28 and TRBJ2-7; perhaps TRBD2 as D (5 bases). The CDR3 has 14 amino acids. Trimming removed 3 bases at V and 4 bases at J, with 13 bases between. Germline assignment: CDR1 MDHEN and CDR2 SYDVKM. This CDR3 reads CASSFTRGSYEQYF. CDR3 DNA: TGTGCCAGCAGTTTTACTAGAGGTTCGTACGAGCAGTACTTC.